The sample holds a few counts of the clone carrying this TCR beta chain. Its antigen remains unknown. Sample time point: newly diagnosed GD, antithyroid drugs for less than 3 months. RNA isolated from PBMCs was used to make the TCR library. Building of the TCR beta libraries involved iRepertoire HTBI primers and Arm-PCR of CDR3 regions. From the multiplex PCR reads, TCRdb called clonotypes with MiXCR, one entry per CDR3 protein. The repertoire consists of 450,000 to 600,000 distinct CDR3 sequences, with about 17% occurring once and the leading ten covering roughly an eighth. The CDR3 runs to 16 residues. Between the trimmed V and J ends, which lost 1 base and 6 bases, there was a span of 15 bases. Germline V lookup: CDR1 KGHDR, CDR2 SFDVKD. The data belong to a study of regulatory T cells in long-lasting Graves disease. Findings of the study overall: Thyroid tissue went unstudied; only peripheral blood was examined. New patients shared approximately 930 public clonotypes, fewer than the roughly 2,600 shared by persistent patients. It is possible that accuracy was reduced by the small size of the sample.

These records were also assigned to another study, of T cells in Graves' hyperthyroidism and ophthalmopathy.

The chain has TRBV24-1 and TRBJ2-1; TRBD2 might be the D (5 bases). The sample in question was peripheral blood mononuclear cells (PBMCs), obtained at new diagnosis, from a patient treated with antithyroid drugs. This clonotype was obtained from a man aged 35-49 years with Graves disease. The CDR3 here is CATSDLEGVLPNEQFF. As DNA, the CDR3 is TGTGCCACCAGTGATTTAGAGGGAGTCCTCCCCAATGAGCAGTTCTTC.